This T cell receptor beta chain was identified during a study of blood T cell repertoires in COVID-19. Study in general: Acute and convalescent COVID-19 specimens originated in the United States, Italy and Spain.

The CDR3 consists of 15 residues. V shed 3 bases, J shed 2 bases, and the junction held 2 bases outside the gene matches. The V gene's germline CDR1 is SGHAT and CDR2 FQNNGV. As processed by the authors: Reference gene primer amplification yielded estimated nucleated cell counts. Only in-frame clones appear in the TCRdb table, and some are missing; sequencing was by immunoSEQ multiplex PCR. That table is the source of V, J and clone size, and D and trimming were worked out from the DNA. The data hold about 210,000 clones, with under 95% observed a single time. This clone was seen a single time. Sequencing was performed on peripheral blood. The receptor was derived from a man under 40 with acute or convalescent COVID-19. The gene calls are TRBV11-2 and TRBJ1-3; 9 bases map to TRBD1. This chain's CDR3 is CASSFGTGTGNTIYF. As DNA, the CDR3 is TGTGCCAGCAGCTTTGGGACAGGGACTGGAAACACCATATATTTT.